One sample yielded the 5 T cell receptor beta chains listed below, sequenced in a study of cytomegalovirus exposure and HLA in healthy donors (dated by TCRdb to 2016 to 2017). The receptor library was made with the immunoSEQ multiplex PCR assay. For the multiplex PCR, a mixture combining 60 forward primers for TCR Vbeta segments and 13 reverse primers for TCR Jbeta segments was used. TCRdb carries this immuneACCESS record with in-frame sequences only. Its versions omit some clonotypes, under half of them owing to an unresolved V gene in the studies checked, with the rest unexplained. The sample yields tens of thousands of clones; roughly 83% were counted once. The ten largest clonotypes hold 2.1% of the sample. The sample comprised PBMCs. These TCRs come from a man aged 18 to 29 in good health and CMV-seronegative.

The chain links TRBV5-4 to TRBJ1-2, with 10 bases lining up with TRBD1. After removal of 4 bases from V and 4 bases from J, the junction contained 4 bases not matched to a gene. This CDR3 spans 14 amino acids. The germline V gene has CDR1 SGHNT and CDR2 YYREEE (reference sequence). The CDR3 here is CASSRDRGPYGYTF. As DNA, the CDR3 is TGTGCCAGCAGCAGGGACAGGGGACCCTATGGCTACACCTTC.

J is TRBJ2-2 and V is TRBV30, with no clear D. This CDR3 has 17 residues. Germline V lookup: CDR1 GTSNPN, CDR2 SVGIG (reference sequence). V lost 2 bases and J 0 bases, leaving 16 bases between the germline ends. The CDR3 coding sequence is TGTGCCTGGAGTTCCCCGCTGTGGCGGACGAACACCGGGGAGCTGTTTTTT. It codes for CAWSSPLWRTNTGELFF.

J is TRBJ2-3 and V is TRBV5-1, with D possibly TRBD2 on 5 matching bases. The germline CDR1 and CDR2 sequences are SGHRS and YFSETQ. This CDR3 spans 16 amino acids. V dropped 4 bases and J dropped 0 bases, with 15 bases sitting between them. This CDR3 is CASSPGLFISTDTQYF. CDR3 nucleotide sequence: TGCGCCAGCAGCCCCGGACTCTTCATCAGCACAGATACGCAGTATTTT.

This chain links TRBV6-5 with TRBJ1-1, with D possibly being TRBD1 (6 bases). Per germline, CDR1 MNHEY and CDR2 SVGAGI. This CDR3 is built from 15 residues. Deletions cut 6 bases from V and 1 base from J, with 15 bases between. CDR3 region: CASRVQGPGNTEAFF. The CDR3 region has the DNA TGTGCCAGCAGGGTACAGGGACCTGGGAACACTGAAGCTTTCTTT.

This sequence joins TRBV19 and TRBJ2-1; D unresolved. Trimming cost V 9 bases and J 7 bases, with 19 bases left between them. The CDR3 spans 14 residues. The germline CDR1 and CDR2 sequences are LNHDA and SQIVND (reference sequence). CDR3 DNA sequence: TGTGCCAGCTGGAGCGACCATGATTGGAATGAGCAGTTCTTC. Translated: CASWSDHDWNEQFF.